One TCR beta chain is described in this entry. This CDR3 has 13 residues. Looked up from germline, CDR1 is MNHNY and CDR2 is SVGAGI (reference sequence). The V and J ends lost 5 bases and 5 bases respectively, with 9 bases between them. These data originate in a study of blood T cell repertoires in COVID-19. As for the study in general: Researchers got acute and convalescent COVID-19 samples from the United States, Italy and Spain. Nucleic acid was either cDNA or gDNA, and it came from T cells, B-cell-depleted T cells, or PBMCs.

The method was immunoSEQ multiplex PCR; TCRdb's version includes in-frame clones alone and lacks a portion of them. The data hold approximately 54,000 clones, with approximately 91% observed a single time. The chain is built from TRBV6-6 and TRBJ2-2, with D unclear. Sequencing was done on a sample of peripheral blood. The receptor was isolated from a man aged 45-65 years with acute or convalescent COVID-19. Here the CDR3 DNA reads TGTGCCAGCAGTCCCAGTCAGACCGGGGAGCTGTTTTTT. It is translated as CASSPSQTGELFF.